This T cell receptor (beta chain) appears in the sequencing data of a study of T cells after yellow fever vaccination (dated by TCRdb to between 2017 and 2020). As for the study more broadly: The SMART-Seq v4 Ultra Low Input RNA kit was used to prepare libraries from fractions with low cell numbers. Bulk PBMC replicates and cell subsets were isolated from blood drawn at multiple timepoints before and after both primary and secondary immunization. To follow T-cell clones before and after both primary and booster YFV17D yellow fever vaccination, bulk TCR alpha and beta repertoires underwent longitudinal sequencing. Two healthy male donors, one aged 18 to 29 and one aged 30 to 40 years, made up the cohort.

The sample's treatment or condition, from its label and the paper: live attenuated yellow fever vaccine strain. A standard Ficoll-Paque protocol was used to isolate PBMCs from peripheral blood. CD4 and CD8 T-cell fractions were isolated with Dynabeads CD4 and CD8 positive selection kits. RNA was extracted with TriZol from bulk PBMCs, CD4 and CD8 fractions, and dextramer-positive and dextramer-negative fractions. V trim: 6 bases; J trim: 8 bases; unmatched bases: 6. The germline V gene provides CDR1 MNHNS and CDR2 SASEGT. CDR3 length: 14 amino acids, cysteine to phenylalanine. Of the read, only the CDR3 DNA is kept; its 42 bases are in frame from base 1. A word on this clonotype: Its binding antigen is unknown. It has no much larger one-base neighbor in the sample; base qualities were not kept.

Study-level results and caveats: A small share of clonotypes was detected in both CD4 and CD8 compartments, with the overlap likely arising from convergent recombination. Because only two donors were included in the study, the extent to which the findings can be generalized is limited. The secondary T-cell response was found to be weaker but faster than the primary response, with a peak reached on day 5 rather than on day 15. Computational filtering was required because FACS-sorted repertoires could contain abundant contaminating clonotypes from the bulk population. After the booster, most of the clones that had expanded following primary vaccination were detected again (roughly 97% of CD4 and 85% to 90% of CD8), which suggests that memory was broadly maintained.

The data were produced on an Illumina NovaSeq 6000. Synthesis of TCR cDNA relied on 5'RACE template switching, a step that introduced a universal primer site along with unique molecular identifiers. cDNA synthesis was primed from both the TCR alpha and TCR beta constant segments. Library amplification involved two PCR steps, and the second step added sample barcodes and sequencing adapters. Libraries were sequenced on Illumina HiSeq 2500 (2x100 bp) or NovaSeq (2x150 bp). The original pipeline was this. Reads were demultiplexed and collapsed into UMI consensus sequences with MIGEC, and V(D)J alignment was performed with MiXCR. Using edgeR on replicate PBMC samples, clonotypes were called vaccine-responding if FDR was below 0.01 and the log2 fold change was above 5 up to day 15. CD4 or CD8 identity was assigned to each bulk clonotype according to whether the clonotype was present at higher abundance in the sequenced CD4 repertoire or the sequenced CD8 repertoire. The public sequencing data were trimmed at Q25 with fastp and processed into clonotypes with MiXCR by TCRdb, which kept only in-frame beta chains. Here each entry gathers all rows of one CDR3 protein and keeps the most common genes and DNA. TCRdb's processing, not the authors', yielded these V and J calls. For this sample the table gives approximately 170,000 distinct CDR3 sequences, of which roughly 11% were detected only once. The biggest ten clones account for just over 35% of the sample.

Specimen: CD8+ T cells sorted from PBMCs, collected 15 days after the yellow fever booster vaccination. The chain is encoded by TRBV6-1 joined to TRBJ2-4; 11 junctional bases match TRBD1. The TCR was taken from a man younger than 35 who received the YFV17D yellow fever vaccine. The nucleotide sequence reads TGTGCCAGCAGAGGACAGGGGGCAGTGGACATTCAGTACTTC. This translates into CASRGQGAVDIQYF.